The entry that follows covers one T cell receptor (beta chain) sequence. PCR was performed using 60 Vbeta and 13 Jbeta primers. Some clones are missing from TCRdb's copy, which holds only in-frame ones; the method was immunoSEQ multiplex PCR. The sample carries 200,000 to 250,000 clones, 70% to 90% recorded once. Donors in the study were healthy people who gave bone marrow. The source of the sample is a study of cytomegalovirus exposure and HLA in healthy donors. The V gene end was trimmed by 2 bases and the J gene end by 3 bases; junction bases not matched to a gene: 1. This CDR3 is 15 amino acids long. Germline V gene data show CDR1 as MGHDK and CDR2 as SYGVNS.

The receptor's source is a woman in her sixties in good health and CMV-seropositive. The sample consisted of PBMCs. The chain employs TRBV25-1 and TRBJ2-2, with 9 bases that match TRBD1. CDR3 nucleotide sequence: TGTGCCAGCAGTGAAAGGACAGGGGACACCGGGGAGCTGTTTTTT. This sequence encodes CASSERTGDTGELFF.